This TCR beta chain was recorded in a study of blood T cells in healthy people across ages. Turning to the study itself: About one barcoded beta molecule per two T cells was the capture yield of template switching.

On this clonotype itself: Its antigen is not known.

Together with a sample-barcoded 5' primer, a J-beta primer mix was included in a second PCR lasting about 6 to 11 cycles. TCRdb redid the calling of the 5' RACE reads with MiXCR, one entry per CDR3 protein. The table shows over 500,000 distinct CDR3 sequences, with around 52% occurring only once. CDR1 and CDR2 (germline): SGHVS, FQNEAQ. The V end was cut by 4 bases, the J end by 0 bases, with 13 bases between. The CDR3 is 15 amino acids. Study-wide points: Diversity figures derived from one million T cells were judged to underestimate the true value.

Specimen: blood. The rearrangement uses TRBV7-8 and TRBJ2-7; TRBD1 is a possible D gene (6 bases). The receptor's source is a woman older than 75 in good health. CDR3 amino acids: CASSWDITSSYEQYF. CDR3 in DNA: TGTGCCAGCAGCTGGGACATCACAAGCTCCTACGAGCAGTACTTC.